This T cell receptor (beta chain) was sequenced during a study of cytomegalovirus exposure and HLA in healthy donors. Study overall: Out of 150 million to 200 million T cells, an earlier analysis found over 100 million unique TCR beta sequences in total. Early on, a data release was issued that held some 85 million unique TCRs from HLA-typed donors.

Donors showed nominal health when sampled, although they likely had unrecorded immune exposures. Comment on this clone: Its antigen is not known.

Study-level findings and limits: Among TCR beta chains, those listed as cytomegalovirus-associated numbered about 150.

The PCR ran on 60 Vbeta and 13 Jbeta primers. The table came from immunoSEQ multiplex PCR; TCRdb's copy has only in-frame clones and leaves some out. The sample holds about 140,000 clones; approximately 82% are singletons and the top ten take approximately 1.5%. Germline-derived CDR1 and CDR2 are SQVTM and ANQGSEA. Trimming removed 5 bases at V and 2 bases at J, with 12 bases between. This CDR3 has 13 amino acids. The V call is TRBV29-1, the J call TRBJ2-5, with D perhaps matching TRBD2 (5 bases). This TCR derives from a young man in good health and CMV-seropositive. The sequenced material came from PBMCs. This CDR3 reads CSVTGSEQETQYF. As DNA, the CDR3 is TGCAGCGTTACGGGATCGGAACAAGAGACCCAGTACTTC.